The 29 T cell receptor beta chains below come from one sample, sequenced in a study of identical twins' blood T cells. One entry per CDR3 protein results from TCRdb running MiXCR on the 5' RACE reads. The table includes around 380,000 distinct CDR3 sequences, 28% detected once. Sequencing was carried out using PBMCs. The receptors here all came from a woman between 18 and 50 years old in good health.

This clonotype has more than one count but fewer than ten. Here the CDR3 reads CASGFSSPLHF. The CDR3 DNA reads TGTGCTAGTGGTTTTTCTTCACCCCTCCACTTT. The chain employs TRBV12-5 and TRBJ1-6; no firm D call. Trimming took off 3 bases at V and 9 bases at J, with 3 bases between the two ends. The germline CDR1 and CDR2 sequences are LGHNT and FRNRAP. There are 11 residues in the CDR3.

The table lists this clonotype with a count of one. The chain recombines TRBV6-6 with TRBJ2-7, with unresolved D. CDR3 length: 12 residues. V was trimmed by 4 bases and J by 2 bases, leaving 6 bases between them. The germline V gene encodes CDR1 MNHNY and CDR2 SVGAGI (reference sequence). CDR3 nucleotides: TGTGCCAGCAGTTCCCCAACCTACGAGCAGTACTTC. Amino acids: CASSSPTYEQYF.

The chain's CDR3 is CSARAGPNQPQHF. CDR3 DNA: TGCAGTGCTAGAGCAGGGCCCAACCAGCCCCAGCATTTT. The chain joins TRBV20-1 to TRBJ1-5; a possible D gene is TRBD1 (5 bases). Trimming took 1 base from V and 7 from J, leaving 11 bases between them. Germline assignment: CDR1 DFQATT and CDR2 SNEGSKA (reference sequence). This CDR3 is built from 13 residues.

The gene calls are TRBV10-3 and TRBJ1-2; D is unclear. The CDR3 totals 14 residues. Germline CDR1 ENHRY, CDR2 SYGVKD. Trimming left V 4 bases short and J 2 bases short, with 11 bases between. The CDR3 DNA sequence: TGTGCCATCAGTGCTAGCGGGGAAAACTATGGCTACACCTTC. Translated, it gives CAISASGENYGYTF.

A few counts support this clonotype. The genes are TRBV19 and TRBJ2-1, with TRBD1 matching over 7 bases. The CDR3 covers 13 residues. The V segment lost 7 bases and the J segment 5 bases; nucleotides outside the gene matches: 5. Germline-derived CDR1 and CDR2 are LNHDA and SQIVND (reference sequence). The DNA for the CDR3 is TGTGCCAGTACCCCTGGGACAGACAATGAGCAGTTCTTC. It yields the protein CASTPGTDNEQFF.

This clonotype was counted between two and nine times. The chain links TRBV3-1 to TRBJ1-1; D unresolved. There are 13 residues in the CDR3. V shed 4 bases and J shed 3 bases, with 9 bases lying between them. Germline lookup yields CDR1 LGHDT and CDR2 YNNKEL (reference sequence). CDR3 DNA: TGTGCCAGCAGCCGAGGAGCGTACACTGAAGCTTTCTTT. It yields the protein CASSRGAYTEAFF.

This CDR3 reads CASSLANAGAEAFF. DNA of the CDR3: TGTGCCAGCAGCTTAGCAAACGCGGGGGCTGAAGCTTTCTTT. The J gene is TRBJ1-1, the V gene TRBV7-9, with D tentatively TRBD1 (5 bases). The V end lost 0 bases, the J end lost 6 bases, and 11 bases lay between the germline ends. The CDR3 is made up of 14 amino acids. Germline V lookup: CDR1 SEHNR, CDR2 FQNEAQ (reference sequence).

This clonotype was found a few times. This rearrangement joins TRBV5-6 to TRBJ1-2; a possible D gene is TRBD1 (6 bases). Deletions cut 4 bases from V and 5 bases from J, with 15 bases between. CDR3 size: 14 residues. Germline V lookup: CDR1 SGHDT, CDR2 YYEEEE. CDR3 DNA sequence: TGTGCCAGCAGCGGTACGGGGGCAAAGTATGGCTACACCTTC. Translated: CASSGTGAKYGYTF.

In the case of this clonotype: Compared with germline, one end of the junction differs, possibly owing to a read error. The V call is TRBV18, the J call TRBJ1-2; D might be TRBD1 (5 bases). Germline V lookup: CDR1 KGHSH, CDR2 LQKENI. The CDR3 is 13 amino acids. Here the CDR3 reads CASSLGRDYSYTF. CDR3 sequence (DNA): TGTGCCAGCTCATTAGGCCGGGACTATAGCTACACCTTC.

The rearrangement links TRBV4-3 to TRBJ1-2; D perhaps matches TRBD1 (6 bases). This CDR3 comprises 14 residues. V was clipped by 4 bases and J by 4 bases, with 13 bases between them. Germline CDR1 and CDR2: LGHNA and YSLEER. Written as DNA, the CDR3 is TGCGCCAGCAGCCGATCAGGGGCTCTCTATGGCTACACCTTC. Its translation: CASSRSGALYGYTF.

This clonotype was counted between two and nine times. The gene calls are TRBV29-1 and TRBJ1-1, with D unclear. The CDR3 runs 13 residues. Per the germline V gene, CDR1 is SQVTM and CDR2 is ANQGSEA. V was trimmed by 6 bases and J by 5 bases, leaving 16 bases between them. CDR3 loop: CSVLGSRITEAFF. In DNA form, the CDR3 reads TGCAGCGTCCTAGGGAGCAGGATAACTGAAGCTTTCTTT.

This chain connects TRBV4-3 to TRBJ2-3; a weak D match, TRBD1 (6 bases). Looked up from germline, CDR1 is LGHNA and CDR2 is YSLEER. Trimming cost V 5 bases and J 1 base, with 16 bases left between them. The CDR3 is 16 residues long. CDR3 loop: CASSGRGGAGTDTQYF. CDR3 bases: TGCGCCAGCAGCGGAAGAGGGGGTGCGGGCACAGATACGCAGTATTTT.

This clonotype was seen only a few times. The chain is built from TRBV4-3 and TRBJ1-4; D is unclear. The CDR3 totals 16 residues. Germline loops: CDR1 LGHNA, CDR2 YSLEER. The V gene lost 1 base and the J gene lost 7 bases, with 16 bases spanning the gap. CDR3 nucleotide sequence: TGCGCCAGCAGCCAAGTCGCAAACCCCAAGGGTGAAAAACTGTTTTTT. As protein: CASSQVANPKGEKLFF.

This clonotype came up a few times. J is TRBJ2-5 and V is TRBV12-3 or TRBV12-4; D might be TRBD1 (5 bases). There are 15 residues in the CDR3. V shed 3 bases and J shed 3 bases, with 14 bases lying between them. The CDR3 nucleotides read TGTGCCAGCAGTTTCGGTAGGGGCCGTAAAGAGACCCAGTACTTC. The encoded protein is CASSFGRGRKETQYF.

The V and J genes are TRBV20-1 and TRBJ2-3; D gene uncertain. CDR3 length equals 15 residues. The germline gives CDR1 DFQATT, CDR2 SNEGSKA (reference sequence). V was trimmed by 3 bases and J by 0 bases, leaving 13 bases between them. CDR3 in amino acids: CSARVSQPSTDTQYF. The CDR3 nucleotides are TGCAGTGCTAGGGTTAGTCAGCCTAGCACAGATACGCAGTATTTT.

This clonotype was seen just once. The CDR3 nucleotides read TGCGCCAGCAGCCGGATAGGGTTACAATCTGGAAACACCATATATTTT. It yields the protein CASSRIGLQSGNTIYF. This chain links TRBV5-1 with TRBJ1-3; D gene ambiguous. This CDR3 has 16 amino acids. Between the trimmed V and J ends, which lost 4 bases and 1 base, there was a span of 15 bases. Germline V gives CDR1 SGHRS, CDR2 YFSETQ.

The V call is TRBV29-1, the J call TRBJ2-7; 12 positions match TRBD2. CDR1 is SQVTM, CDR2 ANQGSEA, per germline. This CDR3 has 13 amino acids. After removal of 4 bases from V and 5 bases from J, the junction contained 3 bases not matched to a gene. CDR3 nucleotide sequence: TGCAGCGTTGGTAGACTAGCGGGAGACGAGCAGTACTTC. Its translation: CSVGRLAGDEQYF.

V gene TRBV6-5 combines with J gene TRBJ1-1, with D unclear. V shed 4 bases and J shed 12 bases, with 15 bases lying between them. The CDR3 contains 12 residues. Germline V gene data show CDR1 as MNHEY and CDR2 as SVGAGI. CDR3: CASSFGDSKTFF. CDR3 DNA sequence: TGTGCCAGCAGTTTTGGAGACTCTAAAACTTTCTTT.

This clonotype was seen only a few times. This sequence joins TRBV19 and TRBJ2-2; tentatively, D is TRBD1 or TRBD2 (5 bases each). The CDR3 loop spans 13 amino acids. Trimming removed 7 bases from V and 6 bases from J, with 12 bases in between. Germline loops: CDR1 LNHDA, CDR2 SQIVND (reference sequence). CDR3 residues: CASKDRGAGELFF. The CDR3 region has the DNA TGTGCCAGTAAGGATAGGGGAGCCGGGGAGCTGTTTTTT.

V is TRBV29-1 and J is TRBJ2-7; 12 bases agree with TRBD1. The ends lost 7 bases at V and 6 bases at J; junction bases unmatched: 10. Germline loops: CDR1 SQVTM, CDR2 ANQGSEA. This CDR3 is 14 amino acids long. In DNA form, the CDR3 reads TGCAGCGCAAGACCGGGACAGGGGGCTTTCGAGCAGTACTTC. Its translation: CSARPGQGAFEQYF.

V usage is TRBV20-1 and J usage is TRBJ1-4; D call uncertain. Trimming shortened V by 2 bases and J by 0 bases, and 7 bases separated the two germline ends. Germline V gives CDR1 DFQATT, CDR2 SNEGSKA (reference sequence). CDR3 size: 14 residues. The chain's CDR3 is CSARYGTTNEKLFF. CDR3 sequence (DNA): TGCAGTGCTAGATATGGAACAACTAATGAAAAACTGTTTTTT.

The CDR3 is CSASGTGAIYEQYF. DNA for the CDR3: TGCAGTGCTTCCGGGACAGGGGCGATCTACGAGCAGTACTTC. This chain uses TRBV20-1 with TRBJ2-7, with 10 positions matching TRBD1. This CDR3 region has 14 residues. Germline values: CDR1 DFQATT, CDR2 SNEGSKA (reference sequence). V gave up 5 bases and J gave up 3 bases; unmatched junction bases: 7.

The chain uses TRBV6-1 and TRBJ2-2; TRBD2 matches 13 bases. This CDR3 region has 15 residues. Germline V gene lookup returns CDR1 MNHNS and CDR2 SASEGT. The J segment lost 10 bases and the V segment lost 6 bases, leaving 8 bases of the junction unmatched. CDR3 sequence reads: CASSATSGRAEELFF. As DNA, the CDR3 is TGTGCCAGCAGCGCAACTAGCGGGAGGGCCGAGGAGCTGTTTTTT.

There are a few counts of this clonotype. The chain recombines TRBV29-1 with TRBJ2-5; D unresolved. The germline V gene encodes CDR1 SQVTM and CDR2 ANQGSEA. V gave up 4 bases and J gave up 3 bases, with 12 bases separating them. The CDR3 covers 13 residues. The CDR3 spells CSVVQLKEETQYF. In nucleotides, the CDR3 is TGCAGCGTTGTGCAGCTAAAGGAAGAGACCCAGTACTTC.

The chain couples TRBV11-2 to TRBJ1-1; D gene unclear. V was pared by 5 bases and J by 1 base, with 14 bases between. Germline-derived CDR1 and CDR2 are SGHAT and FQNNGV. The CDR3 contains 15 residues. In DNA, the CDR3 is TGTGCCAGCAGCCCCCTGGGGATTTGGAACACTGAAGCTTTCTTT. As protein: CASSPLGIWNTEAFF.

This clonotype occurred many times. The chain joins TRBV29-1 to TRBJ2-1; maybe TRBD2 (6 bases). Trimming took 6 bases from V and 10 from J, leaving 13 bases between them. This CDR3 contains 11 residues. Germline CDR1 SQVTM, CDR2 ANQGSEA. CDR3 bases: TGCAGCGTCCCTAGGGAGGACGAGCAGTTCTTC. Translation: CSVPREDEQFF.

The CDR3 sequence: CASSLVWEETQYF. For the CDR3, the DNA is TGTGCCAGCAGCTTAGTTTGGGAGGAGACCCAGTACTTC. This chain connects TRBV7-7 to TRBJ2-5; tentative D call: TRBD2 (5 bases). CDR1 is SSHAT and CDR2 is FNYEAQ in the germline V gene (reference sequence). V dropped 1 base and J dropped 5 bases, with 8 bases sitting between them. The CDR3 is 13 amino acids.

In this sample, this clonotype turned up a few times. V gene TRBV29-1 combines with J gene TRBJ2-7; 7 nucleotides line up with TRBD2. V was clipped by 4 bases and J by 7 bases; unmatched bases: 7. Per germline, CDR1 SQVTM and CDR2 ANQGSEA. This CDR3 contains 12 residues. The CDR3 nucleotides read TGCAGCGTTGGGGGAGGGAACTGGGAGCAGTACTTC. Translating it yields CSVGGGNWEQYF.

V gene TRBV2 combines with J gene TRBJ2-1; 9 bases are a match to TRBD1. The CDR3 runs 13 residues. Per germline, CDR1 SNHLY and CDR2 FYNNEI. V lost 6 bases, J lost 6 bases, and 3 bases stayed unmatched. CDR3 DNA sequence: TGTGCCAGCAGATTGACAGGGGGCAATGAGCAGTTCTTC. Protein product: CASRLTGGNEQFF.